Listed below are T cell receptor beta chains from one sample, sequenced in a study of shared clonotypes between healthy human individuals. Repertoires were generated with immunoSEQ multiplex PCR, while TCRdb's copy carries only in-frame clones and drops some. The data show about 1 million clones, 70% to 80% seen once. Sequencing was done on a sample of memory CD4+ T cells sorted from blood. These receptors all come from a man aged 18 to 30 in good health. CDR3s include the opening cysteine and the closing phenylalanine or tryptophan. D genes are given only for firm matches. Clone size is stated in some rows and not others, as once, few, many or a class when expanded.

cdr3_aa: CASSGSIYNEQFF; cdr3_nt: TGTGCCAGCAGTGGTAGCATTTACAATGAGCAGTTCTTC; j_call: TRBJ2-1; v_call: TRBV2; d_call: NA; clone_size: NA; cdr3_length: 13
cdr3_aa: CASSDTSGREVETQYF; cdr3_nt: TGTGCCAGCAGTGATACTAGCGGGAGGGAAGTGGAGACCCAGTACTTC; j_call: TRBJ2-5; v_call: TRBV6-4; d_call: TRBD2; clone_size: NA; cdr3_length: 16
cdr3_aa: CASQALGRDNSPLHF; cdr3_nt: TGTGCCAGCCAGGCGTTGGGGAGGGATAATTCACCCCTCCACTTT; j_call: TRBJ1-6; v_call: TRBV25-1; d_call: NA; clone_size: NA; cdr3_length: 15
cdr3_aa: CASSFGGRASGANVLTF; cdr3_nt: TGTGCCAGCAGCTTTGGCGGGAGGGCCTCTGGGGCCAACGTCCTGACTTTC; j_call: TRBJ2-6; v_call: TRBV7-2; d_call: TRBD2; clone_size: NA; cdr3_length: 17
cdr3_aa: CASGFQGTANEKLFF; cdr3_nt: TGTGCTAGTGGTTTTCAGGGAACGGCTAATGAAAAACTGTTTTTT; j_call: TRBJ1-4; v_call: TRBV12-5; d_call: NA; clone_size: NA; cdr3_length: 15
cdr3_aa: CASSPRKETQYF; cdr3_nt: TGTGCCAGCTCACCACGGAAAGAGACCCAGTACTTC; j_call: TRBJ2-5; v_call: TRBV18; d_call: NA; clone_size: NA; cdr3_length: 12
cdr3_aa: CASSVAGSTDTQYF; cdr3_nt: TGTGCCAGCAGTGTGGCGGGAAGCACAGATACGCAGTATTTT; j_call: TRBJ2-3; v_call: TRBV6-1; d_call: NA; clone_size: few; cdr3_length: 14
cdr3_aa: CAWSPGTSVYNEQFF; cdr3_nt: TGTGCCTGGAGTCCTGGGACTAGCGTATACAATGAGCAGTTCTTC; j_call: TRBJ2-1; v_call: TRBV30; d_call: TRBD2; clone_size: NA; cdr3_length: 15
cdr3_aa: CASSYRPPGGGLRDEQFF; cdr3_nt: TGTGCCAGCAGTTATCGCCCACCCGGGGGGGGCCTTCGGGATGAGCAGTTCTTC; j_call: TRBJ2-1; v_call: TRBV27; d_call: TRBD2; clone_size: NA; cdr3_length: 18
cdr3_aa: CASSRQGSNQPQHF; cdr3_nt: TGTGCCAGCAGCCGACAGGGCTCCAATCAGCCCCAGCATTTT; j_call: TRBJ1-5; v_call: TRBV9; d_call: TRBD1; clone_size: NA; cdr3_length: 14
cdr3_aa: CAWSGSALAANF; cdr3_nt: TGTGCCTGGAGTGGGTCTGCACTAGCTGCTAACTTC; j_call: TRBJ2-5; v_call: TRBV30; d_call: NA; clone_size: NA; cdr3_length: 12
cdr3_aa: CASSELVGGPYNEQFF; cdr3_nt: TGTGCCAGCAGTGAATTGGTGGGAGGGCCTTACAATGAGCAGTTCTTC; j_call: TRBJ2-1; v_call: TRBV2; d_call: TRBD2; clone_size: NA; cdr3_length: 16
cdr3_aa: CASSLASGPDGYTF; cdr3_nt: TGCGCCAGCAGCTTGGCCTCGGGTCCGGATGGCTACACCTTC; j_call: TRBJ1-2; v_call: TRBV5-1; d_call: NA; clone_size: NA; cdr3_length: 14
cdr3_aa: CASSPDYTKNNEQFF; cdr3_nt: TGTGCCAGCAGCCCAGACTATACGAAGAACAATGAGCAGTTCTTC; j_call: TRBJ2-1; v_call: TRBV7-2; d_call: NA; clone_size: NA; cdr3_length: 15
cdr3_aa: CASSPGGGGALNTEAFF; cdr3_nt: TGTGCCAGCAGCCCAGGAGGGGGAGGGGCGCTGAACACTGAAGCTTTCTTT; j_call: TRBJ1-1; v_call: TRBV7-3; d_call: NA; clone_size: NA; cdr3_length: 17
cdr3_aa: CASTRDRESTEAFF; cdr3_nt: TGTGCCAGCACCCGAGACAGGGAGAGCACTGAAGCTTTCTTT; j_call: TRBJ1-1; v_call: TRBV6-4; d_call: TRBD1; clone_size: few; cdr3_length: 14
cdr3_aa: CASSFPTGTRSTYEQYF; cdr3_nt: TGTGCCAGCAGCTTTCCCACCGGGACTAGAAGTACCTACGAGCAGTACTTC; j_call: TRBJ2-7; v_call: TRBV11-2; d_call: TRBD2; clone_size: NA; cdr3_length: 17
cdr3_aa: CASSEITVFGNSPLHF; cdr3_nt: TGTGCCAGCAGTGAAATAACAGTTTTCGGGAATTCACCCCTCCACTTT; j_call: TRBJ1-6; v_call: TRBV6-1; d_call: NA; clone_size: NA; cdr3_length: 16
cdr3_aa: CASSWGPGMAYEQYF; cdr3_nt: TGCGCCAGCAGCTGGGGGCCGGGGATGGCCTACGAGCAGTACTTC; j_call: TRBJ2-7; v_call: TRBV5-1; d_call: NA; clone_size: NA; cdr3_length: 15
cdr3_aa: CAWSVDPQGSYNSPLHF; cdr3_nt: TGTGCCTGGAGTGTTGACCCGCAGGGTTCCTATAATTCACCCCTCCACTTT; j_call: TRBJ1-6; v_call: TRBV30; d_call: NA; clone_size: NA; cdr3_length: 17
cdr3_aa: CASSSGTASEAFF; cdr3_nt: TGTGCCAGCAGTTCCGGGACAGCCTCTGAAGCTTTCTTT; j_call: TRBJ1-1; v_call: TRBV5-1; d_call: TRBD1; clone_size: NA; cdr3_length: 13
cdr3_aa: CALGGTGELFF; cdr3_nt: TGTGCCTTGGGCGGGACCGGGGAGCTGTTTTTT; j_call: TRBJ2-2; v_call: TRBV19; d_call: NA; clone_size: once; cdr3_length: 11
cdr3_aa: CASSLPQAGAFKSSYEQYF; cdr3_nt: TGTGCCAGCAGCTTACCACAGGCAGGGGCCTTCAAGAGCTCCTACGAGCAGTACTTC; j_call: TRBJ2-7; v_call: TRBV7-8; d_call: NA; clone_size: NA; cdr3_length: 19
cdr3_aa: CATSSPPGRRNTEAFF; cdr3_nt: TGTGCCACCAGCAGCCCCCCGGGACGGAGGAACACTGAAGCTTTCTTT; j_call: TRBJ1-1; v_call: TRBV15; d_call: NA; clone_size: few; cdr3_length: 16
cdr3_aa: CAREHGTGLAGAYEQYF; cdr3_nt: TGCGCCAGAGAGCATGGTACGGGACTAGCGGGTGCCTACGAGCAGTACTTC; j_call: TRBJ2-7; v_call: TRBV5-1; d_call: TRBD2; clone_size: NA; cdr3_length: 17
cdr3_aa: CASSPGAQGTGELFF; cdr3_nt: TGTGCCAGCTCACCAGGGGCGCAGGGCACCGGGGAGCTGTTTTTT; j_call: TRBJ2-2; v_call: TRBV18; d_call: NA; clone_size: NA; cdr3_length: 15
cdr3_aa: CASSPQREGYEQYF; cdr3_nt: TGTGCCAGCTCACCACAGCGGGAGGGCTACGAGCAGTACTTC; j_call: TRBJ2-7; v_call: TRBV18; d_call: TRBD2; clone_size: NA; cdr3_length: 14
cdr3_aa: CASSRLRVALRTDPNRYYQPQHF; cdr3_nt: TGCGCCAGCAGCCGATTGCGGGTTGCCCTCCGGACAGACCCAAATCGCTATTATCAGCCCCAGCATTTT; j_call: TRBJ1-5; v_call: TRBV5-1; d_call: NA; clone_size: NA; cdr3_length: 23
cdr3_aa: CASSQLAGGPSEQYF; cdr3_nt: TGTGCCAGCAGCCAGCTAGCGGGGGGCCCTAGCGAGCAGTACTTC; j_call: TRBJ2-7; v_call: TRBV6-1; d_call: TRBD2; clone_size: once; cdr3_length: 15
cdr3_aa: CASSTRLNTEAFF; cdr3_nt: TGTGCCAGCAGCACCCGATTAAACACTGAAGCTTTCTTT; j_call: TRBJ1-1; v_call: TRBV7-2; d_call: NA; clone_size: NA; cdr3_length: 13
cdr3_aa: CASSPPSGGMYNEQFF; cdr3_nt: TGTGCCAGCAGCCCTCCTAGCGGGGGGATGTACAATGAGCAGTTCTTC; j_call: TRBJ2-1; v_call: TRBV13; d_call: TRBD2; clone_size: once; cdr3_length: 16
cdr3_aa: CAWIEERDRGGPGANQPQHF; cdr3_nt: TGTGCCTGGATAGAGGAGCGGGACAGGGGTGGCCCGGGGGCAAATCAGCCCCAGCATTTT; j_call: TRBJ1-5; v_call: TRBV30; d_call: TRBD1; clone_size: once; cdr3_length: 20
cdr3_aa: CASSYSMNQGAPGYTF; cdr3_nt: TGTGCCAGCAGTTACAGTATGAACCAGGGGGCGCCGGGCTACACCTTC; j_call: TRBJ1-2; v_call: TRBV6-5; d_call: TRBD1; clone_size: once; cdr3_length: 16
cdr3_aa: CASSKAGQDGQPQHF; cdr3_nt: TGCGCCAGCAGCAAGGCGGGGCAGGACGGTCAGCCCCAGCATTTT; j_call: TRBJ1-5; v_call: TRBV5-1; d_call: NA; clone_size: NA; cdr3_length: 15
cdr3_aa: CASSPGTWGTQSPLHF; cdr3_nt: TGCGCCAGCAGCCCCGGAACGTGGGGCACCCAATCACCCCTCCACTTT; j_call: TRBJ1-6; v_call: TRBV4-1; d_call: NA; clone_size: few; cdr3_length: 16
cdr3_aa: CASSLGGLGEKLFF; cdr3_nt: TGCGCCAGCAGCTTGGGCGGATTGGGGGAAAAACTGTTTTTT; j_call: TRBJ1-4; v_call: TRBV5-1; d_call: NA; clone_size: NA; cdr3_length: 14
cdr3_aa: CASSSVAGTDTQYF; cdr3_nt: TGCGCCAGCAGCTCCGTAGCGGGGACAGATACGCAGTATTTT; j_call: TRBJ2-3; v_call: TRBV5-1; d_call: TRBD2; clone_size: once; cdr3_length: 14
cdr3_aa: CASSLEDRGNEQYF; cdr3_nt: TGCGCCAGCAGCTTGGAGGACAGGGGGAACGAGCAGTACTTC; j_call: TRBJ2-7; v_call: TRBV5-1; d_call: TRBD1; clone_size: few; cdr3_length: 14
cdr3_aa: CASSITSGSTGYEQYF; cdr3_nt: TGTGCCAGTAGTATCACTAGCGGGAGTACGGGCTACGAGCAGTACTTC; j_call: TRBJ2-7; v_call: TRBV19; d_call: TRBD2; clone_size: NA; cdr3_length: 16
cdr3_aa: CASSIRPGLAGDTQYF; cdr3_nt: TGTGCCAGCAGCATTCGACCGGGACTAGCGGGGGATACGCAGTATTTT; j_call: TRBJ2-3; v_call: TRBV9; d_call: TRBD2; clone_size: few; cdr3_length: 16
cdr3_aa: CASSLRGTGGTSYNEQFF; cdr3_nt: TGCGCCAGCAGCTTGCGGGGAACGGGGGGAACCTCCTACAATGAGCAGTTCTTC; j_call: TRBJ2-1; v_call: TRBV5-1; d_call: TRBD2; clone_size: once; cdr3_length: 18
cdr3_aa: CSSRGGASGYEQYF; cdr3_nt: TGCAGCTCAAGAGGGGGTGCTAGCGGATACGAGCAGTACTTC; j_call: TRBJ2-7; v_call: TRBV29-1; d_call: NA; clone_size: few; cdr3_length: 14
cdr3_aa: CASSNRDRATDTQYF; cdr3_nt: TGTGCCAGCAGCAACCGGGACAGGGCCACAGATACGCAGTATTTT; j_call: TRBJ2-3; v_call: TRBV21-1; d_call: NA; clone_size: NA; cdr3_length: 15
cdr3_aa: CASSLGQDTYNEQFF; cdr3_nt: TGTGCCAGCAGCTTGGGACAGGATACCTACAATGAGCAGTTCTTC; j_call: TRBJ2-1; v_call: TRBV5-6; d_call: NA; clone_size: once; cdr3_length: 15
cdr3_aa: CASSPAVELFF; cdr3_nt: TGTGCCAGCAGCCCAGCGGTAGAACTGTTTTTT; j_call: TRBJ1-4; v_call: TRBV7-9; d_call: NA; clone_size: NA; cdr3_length: 11
cdr3_aa: CASSSPETGNTGELFF; cdr3_nt: TGTGCCAGCAGCTCCCCAGAGACAGGGAACACCGGGGAGCTGTTTTTT; j_call: TRBJ2-2; v_call: TRBV5-4; d_call: NA; clone_size: NA; cdr3_length: 16
cdr3_aa: CASSYRGEQYF; cdr3_nt: TGTGCCAGCAGTTACCGTGGGGAGCAGTACTTC; j_call: TRBJ2-7; v_call: TRBV6-5; d_call: NA; clone_size: NA; cdr3_length: 11
cdr3_aa: CASSVGAGENEKLFF; cdr3_nt: TGTGCCAGCAGCGTAGGGGCAGGTGAGAATGAAAAACTGTTTTTT; j_call: TRBJ1-4; v_call: TRBV9; d_call: NA; clone_size: NA; cdr3_length: 15
cdr3_aa: CAWSPRTGRAYGYTF; cdr3_nt: TGTGCCTGGAGTCCTCGGACTGGGAGAGCCTATGGCTACACCTTC; j_call: TRBJ1-2; v_call: TRBV30; d_call: NA; clone_size: NA; cdr3_length: 15
cdr3_aa: CASSGTPLYEQYF; cdr3_nt: TGTGCCAGTTCCGGGACTCCACTCTACGAGCAGTACTTC; j_call: TRBJ2-7; v_call: TRBV19; d_call: NA; clone_size: NA; cdr3_length: 13
cdr3_aa: CASSLVVPSGNTIYF; cdr3_nt: TGTGCCAGCAGCTTGGTGGTCCCCTCTGGAAACACCATATATTTT; j_call: TRBJ1-3; v_call: TRBV5-4; d_call: NA; clone_size: NA; cdr3_length: 15